This TCR beta chain is drawn from a study of control samples from healthy donors and cancer patients. This clone has just a few counts. Losses at the gene ends were 3 bases for V and 2 bases for J; bases not matched to a gene: 3. Germline CDR1 SGHDT, CDR2 YYEEEE. This CDR3 is 15 amino acids long. Here immunoSEQ multiplex PCR was the method, and the copy in TCRdb shows in-frame clones only, minus some. The table includes around 250,000 clones, 82% detected once. The rearrangement joins TRBV5-6 to TRBJ2-3; 10 bases agree with TRBD2. Specimen: PBMCs. This sequence was found in a woman aged 55-75 years with lung cancer. CDR3 protein: CASSSAGGSTDTQYF. CDR3 nucleotides: TGTGCCAGCAGCTCAGCGGGAGGGTCCACAGATACGCAGTATTTT.